This T cell receptor beta chain was documented in a study of cytomegalovirus exposure and HLA in healthy donors. Study conclusions and caveats: TCR beta V- and J-gene trimming was later associated with a missense DCLRE1C variant.

This clone was counted only a few times. Its antigen is currently unknown. The primer mix had 60 Vbeta and 13 Jbeta primers. The assay was immunoSEQ multiplex PCR, and TCRdb's table has in-frame clones only and misses some. The sample consists of about 170,000 clones, around 62% of them appearing once. The V segment lost 7 bases and the J segment 1 base; nucleotides outside the gene matches: 3. The CDR3 is 14 amino acids. CDR1 and CDR2 from the germline V gene are MNHEY and SVGAGI. This sequence originates from a man aged 35 to 55 in good health and CMV-seronegative. Sequenced input: PBMCs. The chain has TRBV6-5 and TRBJ2-2; the match to TRBD1 covers 7 bases. CDR3 loop: CASTRDRNTGELFF. The CDR3, as DNA: TGTGCCAGCACTCGGGACAGGAACACCGGGGAGCTGTTTTTT.